This is a list of T cell receptor beta chains from one sample in a study of vaccination and CD4 T cells after COVID-19. TCRdb reprocessed the PCR reads with MiXCR, giving one entry per CDR3 protein. In the table there are about 18,000 distinct CDR3 sequences, 60% to 75% of which are singletons. Sequenced here: CD4+ T cells from blood, sampled after SARS-CoV-2 vaccination. Every receptor here comes from a human donor who had recovered from COVID-19. Both conserved end residues are part of each CDR3. The order of the fields is clone size, D gene, V gene, J gene, CDR3 DNA, CDR3 protein. The D gene is left open where the match is weak. Not every row has a clone size; where given, it reads once, few, many or a size class.

-	TRBD2	TRBV15	TRBJ2-5	TGTGCCACCAGCAGAGGCGAGCGGGGGGGTCAAGAGACCCAGTACTTC	CATSRGERGGQETQYF
-	-	TRBV11-1	TRBJ1-1	TGTGCCAGCAGCTTCCAGACTCTGAACACTGAAGCTTTCTTT	CASSFQTLNTEAFF
-	-	TRBV30	TRBJ1-2	TGTGCCTGGGTACAGGGTCGGGAGGGCGGCTACACCTTC	CAWVQGREGGYTF
-	-	TRBV7-9	TRBJ1-6	TGTGCCAGCAGCGGATTAGCCGGGACGTCAAATTCACCCCTCCACTTT	CASSGLAGTSNSPLHF
-	TRBD1	TRBV19	TRBJ2-5	TGTGCCAGTAGTATCGTGGGACAGGGAAAGACCCAGTACTTC	CASSIVGQGKTQYF
-	-	TRBV20-1	TRBJ1-1	TGCAGTGCTATTAGGACTGAAGCTTTCTTT	CSAIRTEAFF
few	-	TRBV7-6	TRBJ1-1	TGTGCCAGCAGCTCGAAAACTGAAGCTTTCTTT	CASSSKTEAFF
-	TRBD1	TRBV10-3	TRBJ1-6	TGTGCCATCAGCGACAGGGGGTCGGATTCACCCCTCCACTTT	CAISDRGSDSPLHF
-	TRBD2	TRBV12-3/TRBV12-4	TRBJ2-7	TGTGCCAGCAGTTTAATAGCGGGAGGGAGTGGGCAGTACTTC	CASSLIAGGSGQYF
-	TRBD2	TRBV7-2	TRBJ2-7	TGTGCCAGCACCATAGGTTCCGGGGGGGCCTACGAGCAGTACTTC	CASTIGSGGAYEQYF
-	-	TRBV28	TRBJ2-1	TGTGCCAGCAGTACCATGGGAGGGGGCGAGTTCTTC	CASSTMGGGEFF
once	TRBD2	TRBV6-1	TRBJ2-2	TGTGCCAGCAGTCGGACTAGCGGGAGGTGGGGCGGGGAGCTGTTTTTT	CASSRTSGRWGGELFF
-	-	TRBV14	TRBJ2-7	TGTGCCAGCAGCCAAGTGGCCCGTCTAGCCTACGAGCAGTACTTC	CASSQVARLAYEQYF
-	TRBD2	TRBV11-1	TRBJ2-2	TGTGCCAGCAGGGCTCAACCCGGGACTAGCGGGAGAGGTACCGGGGAGCTGTTTTTT	CASRAQPGTSGRGTGELFF
-	-	TRBV25-1	TRBJ2-7	TGTGCCAGCGGGGACGCCTACGAGCAGTACTTC	CASGDAYEQYF
few	-	TRBV20-1	TRBJ1-2	TGCAGTGCTGGGACTTCTAGCTATGGCTACACCTTC	CSAGTSSYGYTF
-	-	TRBV4-3	TRBJ1-2	TGCGCCAGCAGCCAAGAAGCTGCGGGTGGGCACTATGGCTACACCTTC	CASSQEAAGGHYGYTF
few	TRBD1	TRBV24-1	TRBJ2-2	TGTGCCACCAGTGAGCCGAGACAGGGGAACACCGGGGAGCTGTTTTTT	CATSEPRQGNTGELFF
once	-	TRBV24-1	TRBJ2-3	TGTGCCACCAGTTCCGGGGCTCTTCGTACGCAGTATTTT	CATSSGALRTQYF
few	-	TRBV19	TRBJ1-5	TGTGCCAGTAGTATAGTACAGTTAAATCAGCCCCAGCATTTT	CASSIVQLNQPQHF
-	TRBD2	TRBV19	TRBJ2-7	TGTGCCAGTAGTATGACTAGCGGGATTCCCGAGCAGTACTTC	CASSMTSGIPEQYF
-	-	TRBV6-1	TRBJ1-6	TGTGCCAGCAGTGACAGGGAAAATTCACCCCTCCACTTT	CASSDRENSPLHF
-	TRBD2	TRBV7-9	TRBJ2-1	TGTGCCAGCAGCCAGAGACTAGCGGGAGGGAATGAGCAGTTCTTC	CASSQRLAGGNEQFF
-	-	TRBV2	TRBJ2-6	TGTGCCAGCAGCCTAGGGACATATGGGGCCAACGTCCTGACTTTC	CASSLGTYGANVLTF
-	-	TRBV6-1	TRBJ2-3	TGTGCCAGCGGTCGGGCGATATTCCCAGATACGCAGTATTTT	CASGRAIFPDTQYF
-	-	TRBV20-1	TRBJ2-1	TGCAGTATCGAGGGGGGAGGAATCTACAATGAGCAGTTCTTC	CSIEGGGIYNEQFF
-	-	TRBV5-4	TRBJ2-5	TGTGCCAGCAGCTTCGATCAAGAGACCCAGTACTTC	CASSFDQETQYF
-	-	TRBV29-1	TRBJ2-5	TGCAGCGCTGTGGGTGCGGCAGTTCAAGAGACCCAGTACTTC	CSAVGAAVQETQYF
-	TRBD2	TRBV7-7	TRBJ2-1	TGTGCTAGCAGCTTGGGGACTAGCGAGGAATTTGAGCAGTTCTTC	CASSLGTSEEFEQFF
-	TRBD1	TRBV11-2	TRBJ2-2	TGTGCCAGCAGAATGGGACAGGGGGCCGGGGAGCTGTTTTTT	CASRMGQGAGELFF
-	-	TRBV7-8	TRBJ2-3	TGTGCCAGCAGCTTCTCCAAGCCAGATACGCAGTATTTT	CASSFSKPDTQYF
-	TRBD1	TRBV7-2	TRBJ2-7	TGTGCCAGCAGCACATGGACAGGGAGGTACGAGCAGTACTTC	CASSTWTGRYEQYF
-	-	TRBV7-9	TRBJ2-5	TGTGCCAGCTCCGATTACGCGCAGGGGACCCAGTACTTC	CASSDYAQGTQYF
-	-	TRBV5-1	TRBJ2-3	TGCGCCAGCAGCTTACAACCGAACACAGATACGCAGTATTTT	CASSLQPNTDTQYF
-	TRBD1	TRBV14	TRBJ1-1	TGTGCCAGCAGCCTTCGTGACAGGGATTACACTGAAGCTTTCTTT	CASSLRDRDYTEAFF
-	TRBD1	TRBV6-2/TRBV6-3	TRBJ2-1	TGTGCCAGCAGGGACGGGACAGGAGGTCACAATGAGCAGTTCTTC	CASRDGTGGHNEQFF
-	-	TRBV20-1	TRBJ2-6	TGCAGTGCCTTTGGACCAGGGGCTGGGGCCAACGTCCTGACTTTC	CSAFGPGAGANVLTF
-	-	TRBV9	TRBJ2-1	TGTGCCAGCAGCGTAGACCCGGCTACCTACAATGAGCAGTTCTTC	CASSVDPATYNEQFF
-	TRBD1	TRBV6-1	TRBJ1-5	TGTGCCAGCAGAGACAGGGAAAATCAGCCCCAGCATTTT	CASRDRENQPQHF
-	-	TRBV28	TRBJ1-2	TGTGCCAGCAGTTTAGAGAGGGGCTACACCTTC	CASSLERGYTF
-	-	TRBV28	TRBJ1-5	TGTGCCAGCAGGCCAATCGCCGGCCGACGGAGCAATCAGCCCCAGCATTTT	CASRPIAGRRSNQPQHF
few	TRBD1	TRBV25-1	TRBJ1-5	TGTGCCAGCAGTGATGACAGGGGGTTCAATCAGCCCCAGCATTTT	CASSDDRGFNQPQHF
-	TRBD2	TRBV28	TRBJ2-1	TGTGCCAGCAGCATGGGCGGGAGGCTTCACAATGAGCAGTTCTTC	CASSMGGRLHNEQFF
-	TRBD2	TRBV5-4	TRBJ2-7	TGTGCCAGCAGCTCCCGACTAGCGGGAGGTCTGTCCTACGAGCAGTACTTC	CASSSRLAGGLSYEQYF
-	-	TRBV6-5	TRBJ1-2	TGTGCCAGCAGTTCTCCCGGGGGAGGCTACACCTTC	CASSSPGGGYTF
-	-	TRBV28	TRBJ1-1	TGTGCCAGCAGTTTATTAGGGGGGTACACTGAAGCTTTCTTT	CASSLLGGYTEAFF
once	-	TRBV6-1	TRBJ2-1	TGTGCCAGCAGTCAGGACGGTTGGGGTGAGCAGTTCTTC	CASSQDGWGEQFF
-	-	TRBV6-1	TRBJ1-5	TGTGCCAGCAGTCGGTACAGGGACAATCAGCCCCAGCATTTT	CASSRYRDNQPQHF
-	-	TRBV27	TRBJ2-7	TGTGCCAGCAGTTCGTCAGGGACCCGCTACGAGCAGTACTTC	CASSSSGTRYEQYF
-	TRBD1	TRBV6-2/TRBV6-3	TRBJ2-2	TGTGCCAGCACCACAGGGGGCCGGAACACCGGGGAGCTGTTTTTT	CASTTGGRNTGELFF
-	-	TRBV2	TRBJ2-1	TGTGCCAGCAGGGAAGGAGAGGGGCCCTCCTACAATGAGCAGTTCTTC	CASREGEGPSYNEQFF
-	-	TRBV20-1	TRBJ2-7	TGCAGTGCTAGAGCCCCCGCTCTAGCGCCCTACGAGCAGTACTTC	CSARAPALAPYEQYF
-	TRBD1	TRBV2	TRBJ2-7	TGTGCCAGCAGTTCAACCGGGACAGGGTCCTACGAGCAGTACTTC	CASSSTGTGSYEQYF
-	-	TRBV6-5	TRBJ2-7	TGTGCCAGCAGTTTATCAATTGTCAACTACGAGCAGTACTTC	CASSLSIVNYEQYF
-	TRBD1	TRBV28	TRBJ2-4	TGTGCCAGCAGTTTACAGGGGGAAAACATTCAGTACTTC	CASSLQGENIQYF
-	TRBD1	TRBV28	TRBJ1-5	TGTGCCAGCAGGTCGGACAGGGGGCCGCTCAATCAGCCCCAGCATTTT	CASRSDRGPLNQPQHF
-	-	TRBV2	TRBJ2-3	TGTGCCAGCAGTGACCTAGGGGGGGATACGCAGTATTTT	CASSDLGGDTQYF